A single T cell receptor (beta chain) is shown here with its context. Its matching antigen is unknown. The record originates from a study of Graves' ophthalmopathy and Graves' hyperthyroidism. Amplified TCR beta CDR3 regions were obtained using RNA transcripts as template. Amplification began with first-round RT-PCR using HTBI primers, then second-round multiplex PCR was performed. In TCRdb, the multiplex PCR reads were re-called with MiXCR into one record per CDR3 protein. The table lists some 350,000 distinct CDR3 sequences, about 17% of them singletons. Other autoimmune disease, uncontrolled infection, pregnancy and lactation led to exclusion. Study-wide results and caveats: Using a 13-signature model, the authors split ophthalmopathy from stable hyperthyroidism, with about 88% sensitivity and roughly 80% specificity. Ophthalmopathy progression was predicted by the model at less than 71% sensitivity and 72% to 80% specificity.

V dropped 8 bases and J dropped 0 bases, with 8 bases sitting between them. The CDR3 runs 13 residues. Germline assignment: CDR1 LNHDA and CDR2 SQIVND (reference sequence). J is TRBJ1-3 and V is TRBV19; D not certain. Sample: peripheral blood. The receptor comes from an adult woman with stable Graves' hyperthyroidism. The chain's CDR3 is CASHALSGNTIYF. The CDR3 DNA reads as TGTGCCAGTCACGCGCTCTCTGGAAACACCATATATTTT.